The rows below give T cell receptor beta chains drawn from one sample of a study of blood T cell repertoires in COVID-19. Repertoires were generated with immunoSEQ multiplex PCR, while TCRdb's copy carries only in-frame clones and drops some. This sample has approximately 340,000 clones, with approximately 90% found just once. Sequencing was performed on PBMCs or T cells enriched from blood (not recorded which). The origin of the receptors is a woman between 40 and 50 years old who had been exposed to COVID-19. The CDR3 runs from the conserved cysteine through the conserved F or W. Each record gives: V gene, J gene, CDR3 protein.

TRBV6-5	TRBJ1-2	CASIQGAYGYTF
TRBV28	TRBJ2-1	CASSSGLREQFF
TRBV7-8	TRBJ1-6	CASSPDSISPLHF
TRBV7-9	TRBJ1-3	CASSPDSRNTIYF
TRBV7-2	TRBJ1-4	CASSRGGGNEKLFF
TRBV19	TRBJ1-2	CASSIGGQGYGYTF
TRBV6-5	TRBJ1-1	CASSLQGATEAFF
TRBV6-1	TRBJ2-3	CASSEAPERSTDTQYF
TRBV24-1	TRBJ1-2	CATSDSRNGGGGYTF
TRBV30	TRBJ2-1	CAWSPLYNEQFF
TRBV6-5	TRBJ2-7	CARNVPTGGYEQYF
TRBV5-1	TRBJ2-2	CASSPRTGLVGELFF
TRBV9	TRBJ1-5	CASSVGAFTQPQHF
TRBV7-3	TRBJ2-7	CASSLEGDGEQYF
TRBV5-8	TRBJ2-6	CASTQGQLHSGANVLTF
TRBV3-1/TRBV3-2	TRBJ1-1	CASSPMTEGDTEAFF
TRBV3-1/TRBV3-2	TRBJ1-1	CASSQDWRAEAFF
TRBV9	TRBJ2-3	CASSVDRGRTDTQYF
TRBV10-1	TRBJ1-4	CASMRTENEKLFF
TRBV6-5	TRBJ1-6	CASRRASAHNSPLHF
TRBV19	TRBJ1-2	CARRGGPGYSDYGYTF
TRBV5-5	TRBJ1-1	CASSMTGTTEAFF
TRBV5-4	TRBJ1-1	CASSLEAARNTEAFF
TRBV27	TRBJ1-5	CASSKQPSGTGGSNQPQHF
TRBV2	TRBJ1-2	CASSPTPNYGYTF
TRBV20-1	TRBJ1-2	CSARQGYGYTF
TRBV5-1	TRBJ1-6	CASSEGGSSYNSPLHF